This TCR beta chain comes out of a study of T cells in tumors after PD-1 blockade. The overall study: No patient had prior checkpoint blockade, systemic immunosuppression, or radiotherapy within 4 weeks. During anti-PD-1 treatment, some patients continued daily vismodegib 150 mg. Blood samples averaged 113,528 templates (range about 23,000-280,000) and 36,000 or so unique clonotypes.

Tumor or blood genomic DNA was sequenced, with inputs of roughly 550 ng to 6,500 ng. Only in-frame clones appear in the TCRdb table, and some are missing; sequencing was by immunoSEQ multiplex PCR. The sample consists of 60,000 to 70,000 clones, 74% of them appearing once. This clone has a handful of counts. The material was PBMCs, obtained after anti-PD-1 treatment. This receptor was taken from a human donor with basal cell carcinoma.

The CDR3 DNA is TGTGCCAGCAGTGAAGGACTGATGCCCTATAATTCACCCCTCCACTTT. This encodes CASSEGLMPYNSPLHF. J is TRBJ1-6 and V is TRBV6-1; D is ambiguous. Trimming removed 1 base at V and 2 bases at J, with 9 bases between. CDR3 length equals 16 residues. Germline V lookup: CDR1 MNHNS, CDR2 SASEGT.